The 17 T cell receptor beta chains in this list originate from one sample, sequenced in a study of identical twins. Each CDR3 protein is one row after TCRdb ran MiXCR on the 5' RACE reads. The profile covers approximately 590,000 distinct CDR3 sequences, with roughly 9.5% appearing a single time and roughly 3% taken by the ten largest. These sequences were also reported in another study, on yellow fever vaccine responses in identical twins.

The sequenced sample was PBMCs. These receptors came from a woman between 18 and 29 years old in good health.

This clonotype was recorded at least ten times. This chain uses TRBV28 with TRBJ2-7; TRBD2 agrees at 7 bases. This CDR3 has 14 amino acids. The V gene end was trimmed by 3 bases and the J gene end by 6 bases; junction bases not matched to a gene: 8. CDR1 MDHEN and CDR2 SYDVKM come from the germline V gene. The chain's CDR3 is CASSFVGGPLEQYF. The CDR3, as DNA: TGTGCCAGCAGTTTTGTGGGAGGGCCGCTCGAGCAGTACTTC.

Many counts were recorded for this clonotype. The genes are TRBV29-1 and TRBJ2-3, with 9 bases that match TRBD1. The CDR3 covers 16 residues. The V and J ends lost 2 bases and 3 bases, in that order; junction bases with no gene match: 9. Germline lookup yields CDR1 SQVTM and CDR2 ANQGSEA. The CDR3 reads CSVERAGQGWTDTQYF. The CDR3 nucleotides read TGCAGCGTTGAAAGGGCGGGACAGGGTTGGACAGATACGCAGTATTTT.

The sample holds a few counts of this clonotype. This chain joins TRBV6-1 and TRBJ2-3; tentatively, D is TRBD2 (6 bases). This CDR3 has 13 residues. The V gene lost 7 bases and the J gene lost 3 bases, with 11 bases spanning the gap. Per the germline V gene, CDR1 is MNHNS and CDR2 is SASEGT. For the CDR3, the DNA is TGTGCCAGCACGGCGGGGAGAACAGATACGCAGTATTTT. This encodes CASTAGRTDTQYF.

In its sample, this clonotype was seen many times. The chain recombines TRBV20-1 with TRBJ2-5; 9 bases map to TRBD2. CDR3 length: 14 residues. J was trimmed by 5 bases and V by 2 bases; bases with no gene match: 6. Germline V gene sequence: CDR1 DFQATT, CDR2 SNEGSKA (reference sequence). The chain's CDR3 is CSARPGLALETQYF. Written as DNA, the CDR3 is TGCAGTGCTAGACCCGGACTAGCGTTGGAGACCCAGTACTTC.

This clonotype was seen ten or more times. The rearrangement joins TRBV7-2 to TRBJ2-1; 11 bases line up with TRBD2. CDR1 is SGHTA, CDR2 FQGNSA, per germline. The CDR3 has 16 residues. V shed 1 base, J shed 7 bases, and the junction held 6 bases outside the gene matches. The CDR3 sequence: CASSLGASGRRNEQFF. Written as DNA, the CDR3 is TGTGCCAGCAGCTTAGGGGCTAGCGGGAGGCGGAATGAGCAGTTCTTC. Based on the CDR3 plus reference TRBV7-2 and TRBJ2-1, the full variable domain is GAGVSQSPSNKVTEKGKDVELRCDPISGHTALYWYRQSLGQGLEFLIYFQGNSAPDKSGLPSDRFSAERTGGSVSTLTIQRTQQEDSAVYLCASSLGASGRRNEQFFGPGTRLTVL.

This clonotype was found a few times. CDR3 residues: CASRAGGQGAYNEQFF. CDR3 in DNA: TGTGCCAGCAGAGCCGGGGGACAGGGGGCCTACAATGAGCAGTTCTTC. The J gene is TRBJ2-1, the V gene TRBV12-3 or TRBV12-4; 11 bases fit TRBD1. This CDR3 has 16 residues. V dropped 6 bases and J dropped 2; count of bases not matched to a gene: 6.

This clonotype was seen a handful of times. This rearrangement joins TRBV7-9 to TRBJ2-1; weak D call: TRBD1 (6 bases). Between the trimmed V and J ends, which lost 3 bases and 8 bases, there was a span of 17 bases. Germline V lookup: CDR1 SEHNR, CDR2 FQNEAQ (reference sequence). This CDR3 spans 15 amino acids. CDR3 loop: CASSFDVQGRDEQFF. CDR3 in DNA: TGTGCCAGCAGCTTTGATGTACAGGGTAGGGATGAGCAGTTCTTC.

In this sample, this clonotype turned up many times. The rearrangement uses TRBV3-1 and TRBJ2-1; D may correspond to TRBD1 or TRBD2 (5 bases each). CDR3 length: 15 residues. Trimming took off 3 bases at V and 0 bases at J, with 9 bases between the two ends. Per the germline V gene, CDR1 is LGHDT and CDR2 is YNNKEL (reference sequence). The DNA for the CDR3 is TGTGCCAGCAGCCACGGGGACCTCTCCTACAATGAGCAGTTCTTC. Protein product: CASSHGDLSYNEQFF.

The rearrangement links TRBV7-2 to TRBJ2-7; D is ambiguous. CDR1 and CDR2 from the germline V gene are SGHTA and FQGNSA. V dropped 3 bases and J dropped 5 bases, with 14 bases sitting between them. CDR3 length equals 14 residues. CDR3 nucleotide sequence: TGTGCCAGCAGCTTGGGTGGGAAGGTCAACGAGCAGTACTTC. It translates to CASSLGGKVNEQYF. The full variable domain, in which reference TRBV7-2 and TRBJ2-7 provide the parts outside the CDR3, is GAGVSQSPSNKVTEKGKDVELRCDPISGHTALYWYRQSLGQGLEFLIYFQGNSAPDKSGLPSDRFSAERTGGSVSTLTIQRTQQEDSAVYLCASSLGGKVNEQYFGPGTRLTVT.

This clonotype was counted only a few times. The rearrangement joins TRBV7-2 to TRBJ1-5; D is perhaps TRBD1 (5 bases). Germline V lookup: CDR1 SGHTA, CDR2 FQGNSA. V was cut by 1 base and J by 7 bases, with 8 bases left in between. The CDR3 loop spans 13 amino acids. The CDR3 reads CASSLGGRQPQHF. The CDR3 DNA is TGTGCCAGCAGCTTAGGGGGGAGACAGCCCCAGCATTTT.

The chain uses TRBV15 and TRBJ2-2, with D perhaps assigned TRBD1 or TRBD2 (5 bases each). V was shortened by 0 bases and J by 1 base, with 15 bases between the two germline ends. The CDR3 contains 18 residues. Germline values: CDR1 LNHNV, CDR2 YYDKDF (reference sequence). The CDR3 here is CATSRDSLGTENTGELFF. The CDR3 DNA is TGTGCCACCAGCAGAGATTCGTTAGGGACGGAGAACACCGGGGAGCTGTTTTTT.

This clonotype was observed a handful of times. The V and J genes are TRBV5-6 and TRBJ2-2, with 7 bases aligning to TRBD1. Losses at the gene ends were 4 bases for V and 6 bases for J; bases not matched to a gene: 9. CDR3 length: 15 residues. Germline V CDR1 and CDR2: SGHDT, YYEEEE. The CDR3 nucleotides read TGTGCCAGCAGCCCGTCGACAGGGTTTGCCGGGGAGCTGTTTTTT. Protein product: CASSPSTGFAGELFF. Full variable domain (rest looked up from reference TRBV5-6 and TRBJ2-2): DAGVTQSPTHLIKTRGQQVTLRCSPKSGHDTVSWYQQALGQGPQFIFQYYEEEERQRGNFPDRFSGHQFPNYSSELNVNALLLGDSALYLCASSPSTGFAGELFFGEGSRLTVL.

This clonotype occurred many times. The chain joins TRBV5-1 to TRBJ2-5; D is perhaps TRBD2 (6 bases). Between the trimmed V and J ends, which lost 5 bases and 5 bases, there was a span of 19 bases. Germline-derived CDR1 and CDR2 are SGHRS and YFSETQ. This CDR3 has 15 amino acids. CDR3 loop: CASRLAVNKAETQYF. The CDR3 nucleotides are TGCGCCAGCAGATTAGCGGTAAACAAGGCGGAGACCCAGTACTTC.

This clonotype has just a few counts. The V gene is TRBV7-2, the J gene TRBJ2-1; D might be TRBD2 (5 bases). Germline V gives CDR1 SGHTA, CDR2 FQGNSA. V dropped 2 bases and J dropped 9 bases, with 11 bases sitting between them. The CDR3 consists of 13 residues. Here the CDR3 reads CASSLKYRGEQFF. As DNA, the CDR3 is TGTGCCAGCAGCTTAAAATACCGGGGTGAGCAGTTCTTC.

The CDR3 nucleotides read TGTGCCAGCAGCCGCCCCGGAATTACCCAGTACTTC. Amino acid sequence: CASSRPGITQYF. This chain joins TRBV3-1 and TRBJ2-5; D remains ambiguous. Germline V gives CDR1 LGHDT, CDR2 YNNKEL (reference sequence). V lost 4 bases to trimming and J lost 8 bases, with 11 bases between them. This CDR3 has 12 amino acids.

This clonotype was detected only a few times. This chain uses TRBV4-2 with TRBJ2-1, with 13 bases fitting TRBD2. This CDR3 spans 18 amino acids. The J segment lost 12 bases and the V segment lost 1 base, leaving 15 bases of the junction unmatched. CDR1 is LGHNA, CDR2 YNFKEQ, per germline. DNA of the CDR3: TGTGCCAGCAGCCAAGTGGGACTAGCGGGGTTGCTCGGCCAACTGCAGTTCTTC. This sequence encodes CASSQVGLAGLLGQLQFF.

This clonotype turned up a few times. The chain joins TRBV20-1 to TRBJ2-7, with 14 bases lining up with TRBD2. The CDR3 has 15 residues. In germline, CDR1 is DFQATT, CDR2 SNEGSKA (reference sequence). V gave up 0 bases and J gave up 9 bases; unmatched junction bases: 7. The CDR3 coding sequence is TGCAGTGCTAGAGATCCCGGGACTAGCGGGAGTAGGCAGTACTTC. It translates to CSARDPGTSGSRQYF.